The sequence of this TCR beta chain was determined in a study of T cell repertoires in cytomegalovirus infection. About the research overall: TCR beta signatures that were public indicated CMV infection and matching HLA type.

MiXCR was run by TCRdb on the reads, yielding one entry per CDR3 protein. The data show about 740,000 distinct CDR3 sequences, 35% to 40% seen once. The CDR3 sequence is 16 residues long. The ends lost 1 base at V and 6 bases at J; junction bases unmatched: 7. Germline V gives CDR1 SGHVS, CDR2 FNYEAQ. This clonotype was seen repeatedly, ten times or more. The TCR was taken from a human donor in good health (CMV status not recorded). Some clones in this sample may be carry-over from other donors' samples. The specimen was PBMCs. The chain joins TRBV7-6 to TRBJ2-7, with TRBD2 identical over 12 bases. As DNA, the CDR3 is TGTGCCAGCAGCTTAGTCAGCCTAGCGGGAGGGGGCGAGCAGTACTTC. Translated, it gives CASSLVSLAGGGEQYF.